This entry is about one T cell receptor (beta chain). Its antigen is undetermined. Template switching added a universal primer site; cDNA carried unique molecular identifiers. TCRdb ran MiXCR on the 5' RACE reads and lists one entry per CDR3 protein. The sample shows approximately 210,000 distinct CDR3 sequences, around a tenth of them seen only once. The sample comes from a study of identical twins. General study points: Twin pairs' shared out-of-frame alpha sequences were enriched in low generation probability.

The donor group consisted entirely of healthy Caucasians. V shed 4 bases and J shed 2 bases, with 7 bases lying between them. Germline CDR1 reads SGHRS; CDR2 reads YFSETQ. The CDR3 contains 14 residues. The rearrangement joins TRBV5-1 to TRBJ2-6; no firm D call. The sequence was obtained from a woman younger than 30 in good health. Sequenced: memory (CD45RO+) T cells sorted from blood. The CDR3 region has the DNA TGCGCCAGCAGCGTTGGCACTGGGGCCAACGTCCTGACTTTC. This codes for CASSVGTGANVLTF.